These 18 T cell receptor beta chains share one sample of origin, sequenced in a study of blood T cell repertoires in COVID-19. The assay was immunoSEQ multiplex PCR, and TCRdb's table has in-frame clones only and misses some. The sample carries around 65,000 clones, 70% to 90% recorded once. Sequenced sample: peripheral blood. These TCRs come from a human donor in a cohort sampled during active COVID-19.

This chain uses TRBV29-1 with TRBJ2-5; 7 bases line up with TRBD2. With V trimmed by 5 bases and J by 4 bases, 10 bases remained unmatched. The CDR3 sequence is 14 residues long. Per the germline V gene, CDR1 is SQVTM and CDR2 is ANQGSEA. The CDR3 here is CSVKNRTGGETQYF. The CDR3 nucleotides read TGCAGCGTTAAAAATCGGACGGGAGGAGAGACCCAGTACTTC.

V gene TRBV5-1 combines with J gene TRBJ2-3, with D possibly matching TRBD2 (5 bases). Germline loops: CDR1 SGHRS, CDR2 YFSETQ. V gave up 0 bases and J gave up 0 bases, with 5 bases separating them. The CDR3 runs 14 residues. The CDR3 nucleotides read TGCGCCAGCAGCTTGGGCGGGAGCACAGATACGCAGTATTTT. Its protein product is CASSLGGSTDTQYF.

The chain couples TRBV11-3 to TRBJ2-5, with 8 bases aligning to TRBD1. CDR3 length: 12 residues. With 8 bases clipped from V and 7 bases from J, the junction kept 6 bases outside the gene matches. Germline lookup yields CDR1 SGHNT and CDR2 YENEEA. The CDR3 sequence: CASQGAGWTQYF. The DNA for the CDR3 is TGTGCCAGCCAGGGGGCCGGGTGGACCCAGTACTTC.

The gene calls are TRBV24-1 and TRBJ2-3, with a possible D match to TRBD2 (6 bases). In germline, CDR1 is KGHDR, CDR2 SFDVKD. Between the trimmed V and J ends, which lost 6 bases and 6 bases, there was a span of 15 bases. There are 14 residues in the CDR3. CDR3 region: CATSQPGGTDTQYF. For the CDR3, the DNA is TGTGCCACCAGTCAACCCGGGGGAACGGATACGCAGTATTTT.

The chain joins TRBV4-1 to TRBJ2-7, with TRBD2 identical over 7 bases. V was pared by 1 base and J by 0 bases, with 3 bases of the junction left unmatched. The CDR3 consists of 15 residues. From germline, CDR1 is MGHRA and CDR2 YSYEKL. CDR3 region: CASSQGLADSYEQYF. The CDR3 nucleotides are TGCGCCAGCAGCCAAGGGCTAGCGGACTCCTACGAGCAGTACTTC.

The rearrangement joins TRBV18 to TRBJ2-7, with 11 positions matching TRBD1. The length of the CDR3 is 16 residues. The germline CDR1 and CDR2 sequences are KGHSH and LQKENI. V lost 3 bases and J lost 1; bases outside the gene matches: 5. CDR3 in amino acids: CASSPPRDRGSYEQYF. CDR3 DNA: TGTGCCAGCTCACCTCCGAGGGACAGGGGGTCCTACGAGCAGTACTTC.

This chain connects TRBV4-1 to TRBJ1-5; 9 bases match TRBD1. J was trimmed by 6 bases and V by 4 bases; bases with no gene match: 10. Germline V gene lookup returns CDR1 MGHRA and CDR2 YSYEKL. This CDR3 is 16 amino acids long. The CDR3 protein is CASSPGQGRRGQPQHF. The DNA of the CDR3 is TGCGCCAGCAGCCCTGGACAGGGGCGGCGGGGTCAGCCCCAGCATTTT.

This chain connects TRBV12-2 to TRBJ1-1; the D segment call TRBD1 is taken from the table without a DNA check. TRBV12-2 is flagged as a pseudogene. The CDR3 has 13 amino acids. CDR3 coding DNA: TGTGCAAGTCGATGGGACAGAAACACTGAAGCTTTCTTT. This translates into CASRWDRNTEAFF.

This CDR3 is CASSLDSNSGANVLTF. The CDR3 DNA is TGTGCCAGCAGCTTAGACAGCAACTCTGGGGCCAACGTCCTGACTTTC. The V and J genes are TRBV7-2 and TRBJ2-6; D call uncertain. The CDR3 spans 16 residues. Deletions cut 1 base from V and 0 bases from J, with 7 bases between. CDR1 SGHTA and CDR2 FQGNSA come from the germline V gene.

CDR3 DNA: TGCGCCAGCAGCCAACCGACGGACTTTAGGAGTGTGCGGGAACAAGAGACCCAGTACTTC. It codes for CASSQPTDFRSVREQETQYF. The chain combines TRBV4-1 with TRBJ2-5, with D maybe TRBD2 (6 bases). Looked up from germline, CDR1 is MGHRA and CDR2 is YSYEKL. Trimming removed 2 bases at V and 2 bases at J, with 27 bases between. The CDR3 runs to 20 residues.

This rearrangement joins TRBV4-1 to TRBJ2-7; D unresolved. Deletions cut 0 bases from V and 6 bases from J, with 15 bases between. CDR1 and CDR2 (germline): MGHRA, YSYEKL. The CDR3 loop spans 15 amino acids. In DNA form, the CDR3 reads TGCGCCAGCAGCCAAGATGGCAGGCCTACCGCCGAGCAGTACTTC. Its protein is CASSQDGRPTAEQYF.

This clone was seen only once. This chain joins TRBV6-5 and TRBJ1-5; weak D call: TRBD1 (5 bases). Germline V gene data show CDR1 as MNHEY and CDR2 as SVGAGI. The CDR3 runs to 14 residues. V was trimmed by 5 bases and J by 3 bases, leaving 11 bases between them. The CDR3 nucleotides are TGTGCCAGCAGTCCAGACAGTCTCAATCAGCCCCAGCATTTT. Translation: CASSPDSLNQPQHF.

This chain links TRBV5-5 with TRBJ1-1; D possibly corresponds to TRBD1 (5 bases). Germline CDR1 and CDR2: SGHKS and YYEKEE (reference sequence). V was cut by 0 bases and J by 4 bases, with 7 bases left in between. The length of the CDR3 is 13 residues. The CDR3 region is CASSLDRITEAFF. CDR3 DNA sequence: TGTGCCAGCAGCTTGGACAGGATCACTGAAGCTTTCTTT.

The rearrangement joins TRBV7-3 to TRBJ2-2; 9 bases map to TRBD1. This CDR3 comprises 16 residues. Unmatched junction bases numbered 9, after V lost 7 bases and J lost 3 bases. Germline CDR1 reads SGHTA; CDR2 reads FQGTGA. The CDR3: CASNFDRGWDTGELFF. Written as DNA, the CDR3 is TGTGCCAGCAACTTTGACAGGGGGTGGGACACCGGGGAGCTGTTTTTT.

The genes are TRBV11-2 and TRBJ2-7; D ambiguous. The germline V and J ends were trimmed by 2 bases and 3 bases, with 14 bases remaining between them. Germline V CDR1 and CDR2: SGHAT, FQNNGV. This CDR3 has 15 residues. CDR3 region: CASSLTKFRRYEQYF. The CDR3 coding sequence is TGTGCCAGCAGCTTAACAAAGTTTCGCCGCTACGAGCAGTACTTC.

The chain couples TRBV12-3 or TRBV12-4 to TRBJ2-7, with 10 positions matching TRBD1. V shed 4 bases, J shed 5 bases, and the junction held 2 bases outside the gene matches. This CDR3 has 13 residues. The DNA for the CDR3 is TGTGCCAGCAGTTCCGGGACAGGGGACGAGCAGTACTTC. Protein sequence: CASSSGTGDEQYF.

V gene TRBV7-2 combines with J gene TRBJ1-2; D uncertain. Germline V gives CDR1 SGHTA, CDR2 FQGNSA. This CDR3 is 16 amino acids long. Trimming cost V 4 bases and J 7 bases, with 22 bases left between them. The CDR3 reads CASSSDARASGVGYTF. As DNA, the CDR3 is TGTGCCAGCAGCTCAGACGCGAGGGCGTCTGGGGTTGGCTACACCTTC.

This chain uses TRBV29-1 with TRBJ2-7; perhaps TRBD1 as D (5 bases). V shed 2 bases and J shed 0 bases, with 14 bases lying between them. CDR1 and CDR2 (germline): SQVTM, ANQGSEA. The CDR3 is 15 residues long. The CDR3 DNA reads TGCAGCGTTGAAAGTAGGCAGGGAATCTCCTACGAGCAGTACTTC. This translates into CSVESRQGISYEQYF.